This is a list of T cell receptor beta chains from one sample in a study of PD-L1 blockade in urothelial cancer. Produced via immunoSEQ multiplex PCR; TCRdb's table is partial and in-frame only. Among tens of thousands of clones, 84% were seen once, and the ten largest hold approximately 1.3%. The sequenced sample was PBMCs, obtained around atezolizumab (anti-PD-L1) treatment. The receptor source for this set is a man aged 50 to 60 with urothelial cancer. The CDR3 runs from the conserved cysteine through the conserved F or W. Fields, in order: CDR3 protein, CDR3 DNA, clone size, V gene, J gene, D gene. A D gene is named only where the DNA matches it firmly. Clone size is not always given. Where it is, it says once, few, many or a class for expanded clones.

CASSETGLTNEKLFF,TGTGCCAGCAGTGAGACAGGGCTGACTAATGAAAAACTGTTTTTT,once,TRBV2,TRBJ1-4,TRBD1
CASSIGQGGEAFF,TGTGCCAGTAGTATTGGACAGGGGGGTGAAGCTTTCTTT,-,TRBV19,TRBJ1-1,TRBD1
CASSEGGGGFGGGYTF,TGTGCCAGCAGTGAAGGCGGAGGGGGCTTCGGAGGAGGCTACACCTTC,-,TRBV6-1,TRBJ1-2,TRBD1
CASSLGTSGNSYEQYF,TGTGCCAGCAGCTTAGGGACTAGCGGGAACTCCTACGAGCAGTACTTC,-,TRBV7-9,TRBJ2-7,TRBD2
CASSESREETQYF,TGTGCCAGCAGTGAATCGAGGGAAGAGACCCAGTACTTC,-,TRBV25-1,TRBJ2-5,-
CASRSPGFSPLHF,TGTGCCAGCAGAAGCCCTGGTTTTTCACCCCTCCACTTT,-,TRBV6-5,TRBJ1-6,-
CASSLSLSEQFF,TGTGCCAGCAGCTTATCTCTTAGTGAGCAGTTCTTC,-,TRBV7-2,TRBJ2-1,-
CAWSDRASRSGNTIYF,TGTGCCTGGAGTGACAGGGCCTCACGCTCTGGAAACACCATATATTTT,once,TRBV30,TRBJ1-3,-
CASSYSGVKGYEQYF,TGTGCCAGCAGTTACTCCGGGGTAAAGGGCTACGAGCAGTACTTC,once,TRBV6-5,TRBJ2-7,-
CASSDHRGTNQPQHF,TGTGCCAGCAGTGATCACAGGGGAACCAATCAGCCCCAGCATTTT,-,TRBV6-1,TRBJ1-5,TRBD1
CASSSPGLAGANPFF,TGTGCCAGCTCATCGCCAGGACTAGCGGGAGCGAATCCGTTCTTC,-,TRBV18,TRBJ2-1,TRBD2
CASRLPGQKETQYF,TGTGCCAGCAGACTCCCGGGACAGAAAGAGACCCAGTACTTC,-,TRBV7-2,TRBJ2-5,TRBD1
CAWRRTSGYNEQFF,TGTGCCTGGAGACGGACTAGCGGCTACAATGAGCAGTTCTTC,-,TRBV30,TRBJ2-1,TRBD2
CASSLVITSGTTDTQYF,TGTGCCAGCAGCTTAGTTATCACTAGCGGGACGACAGATACGCAGTATTTT,-,TRBV7-2,TRBJ2-3,TRBD2
CASSRGGRVITGNEQFF,TGTGCCAGCAGCAGAGGAGGTAGGGTCATTACGGGGAATGAGCAGTTCTTC,-,TRBV7-2,TRBJ2-1,-
CASSPPGLASNEQFF,TGTGCCAGCTCACCACCCGGACTAGCTTCGAATGAGCAGTTCTTC,-,TRBV18,TRBJ2-1,TRBD2
CASSLRAGQANTGELFF,TGTGCCAGCAGCCTAAGGGCGGGACAGGCGAACACCGGGGAGCTGTTTTTT,-,TRBV2,TRBJ2-2,TRBD1
CASSIGSGGRAEAFF,TGTGCCAGTAGTATTGGATCGGGGGGGCGCGCTGAAGCTTTCTTT,-,TRBV19,TRBJ1-1,-
CASSLTGGTSGGSPTDTQYF,TGTGCCAGCAGCTTAACAGGAGGGACTAGCGGGGGCAGCCCCACAGATACGCAGTATTTT,once,TRBV7-3,TRBJ2-3,TRBD2
CASTRDLLGSSEQYF,TGTGCCAGCACTCGAGATCTGCTCGGGTCCTCCGAGCAGTACTTC,few,TRBV6-1,TRBJ2-7,-
CASSPRLSVGGSPLHF,TGTGCCAGCAGCCCTCGGTTGTCAGTAGGGGGATCACCCCTCCACTTT,-,TRBV14,TRBJ1-6,-
CSAFTGAAYEQYF,TGCAGCGCATTCACAGGGGCAGCCTACGAGCAGTACTTC,-,TRBV29-1,TRBJ2-7,TRBD1
CASSNREGNSGANVLTF,TGTGCCAGCTCTAACAGGGAAGGCAACTCTGGGGCCAACGTCCTGACTTTC,-,TRBV18,TRBJ2-6,-
CASSYQPDRAEKLFF,TGTGCCAGCAGTTACCAACCGGACAGGGCAGAAAAACTGTTTTTT,-,TRBV6-5,TRBJ1-4,TRBD1
CSSQGTLNTEAFF,TGCTCATCACAGGGCACCCTGAACACTGAAGCTTTCTTT,-,TRBV2,TRBJ1-1,-
CASSVAWVNRANTEAFF,TGTGCCAGCAGCGTAGCCTGGGTGAACAGAGCAAACACTGAAGCTTTCTTT,-,TRBV9,TRBJ1-1,-
CASSYLTGVSGQPQHF,TGTGCCAGCAGTTACCTCACAGGGGTTTCGGGTCAGCCCCAGCATTTT,few,TRBV6-6,TRBJ1-5,TRBD1
CASSPRGGEDTQYF,TGTGCCAGCAGCCCCCGAGGGGGGGAAGATACGCAGTATTTT,-,TRBV7-6,TRBJ2-3,-
CASSNRGTGGNSPLHF,TGTGCCAGCAGCAACCGTGGGACAGGGGGAAATTCACCCCTCCACTTT,-,TRBV5-4,TRBJ1-6,TRBD1
CASSDRNNQPQHF,TGTGCCAGCAGCGACAGAAACAATCAGCCCCAGCATTTT,-,TRBV6-5,TRBJ1-5,-
CASSPGTEQETQYF,TGCGCCAGCAGCCCCGGGACAGAGCAAGAGACCCAGTACTTC,-,TRBV5-1,TRBJ2-5,TRBD1
CASSELGRGRGFF,TGTGCCAGCAGTGAACTCGGGAGGGGGAGGGGGTTCTTC,once,TRBV6-1,TRBJ2-1,TRBD2
CATSRDEGARTGELFF,TGTGCCACCAGCAGAGATGAGGGGGCGCGAACCGGGGAGCTGTTTTTT,-,TRBV15,TRBJ2-2,TRBD1
CASSDASGGQQFF,TGTGCCAGCAGTGACGCTAGCGGGGGGCAGCAGTTCTTC,-,TRBV6-1,TRBJ2-1,TRBD2
CASSIAQGVSEQFF,TGTGCCAGTAGTATTGCACAGGGGGTTAGTGAGCAGTTCTTC,-,TRBV19,TRBJ2-1,TRBD1
CASSSSGGRLTGELFF,TGTGCCAGCAGCTCCAGTGGAGGACGGCTCACCGGGGAGCTGTTTTTT,-,TRBV11-3,TRBJ2-2,-
CASSGGTSQETQYF,TGCGCCAGCAGCGGGGGGACTAGCCAAGAGACCCAGTACTTC,-,TRBV5-1,TRBJ2-5,TRBD2
CASSLLGQATGELFF,TGTGCCAGCAGCTTATTGGGACAGGCCACCGGGGAGCTGTTTTTT,once,TRBV7-9,TRBJ2-2,TRBD1
CASSLTRMSSYEQYF,TGTGCCAGCAGCTTAACTAGAATGAGCTCCTACGAGCAGTACTTC,-,TRBV27,TRBJ2-7,-
CASSSPGKNYGYTF,TGTGCCAGTAGTTCTCCAGGCAAAAACTATGGCTACACCTTC,-,TRBV19,TRBJ1-2,-
CASNPEVETQYF,TGTGCCAGCAATCCCGAGGTAGAGACCCAGTACTTC,-,TRBV7-9,TRBJ2-5,-
CSVSTGTSTYSNQPQHF,TGCAGCGTCTCGACAGGGACCTCCACGTACAGCAATCAGCCCCAGCATTTT,once,TRBV29-1,TRBJ1-5,TRBD1
CATAGWDPSGGLYEQYF,TGTGCCACCGCGGGGTGGGACCCTAGCGGGGGGCTCTACGAGCAGTACTTC,-,TRBV5-6,TRBJ2-7,TRBD2
CASSLTVSYEQYF,TGTGCCAGCAGTTTAACAGTCTCCTACGAGCAGTACTTC,-,TRBV28,TRBJ2-7,-
CATRIGETQYF,TGTGCCACCCGTATCGGGGAGACCCAGTACTTC,-,TRBV7-9,TRBJ2-5,-